This entry lists 21 T cell receptor beta chains sequenced from one sample in a study of CD8+CD57+ T cells in acquired aplastic anemia. Genomic DNA provided the template from which TCR beta VDJ and CDR3 profiles were obtained. TCRdb reanalysed the reads using MiXCR and keeps one entry per CDR3 protein. The sample contains fewer than 200,000 distinct CDR3 sequences, approximately 48% of which appear only once. Patients who underwent sequencing had shown CD8+CD57+ cell expansion by flow cytometry. Sequencing used sorted CD4+, CD8+, or CD8+CD57+ T cells (not recorded which) from PBMCs. The receptor source for this set is a human donor with aplastic anemia.

CDR3 in DNA: TGCAGCGTCGACTCGGGACAGGGAGGCTACACCTTC. It encodes CSVDSGQGGYTF. The rearrangement joins TRBV29-1 to TRBJ1-2; 9 bases line up with TRBD1. V was pared by 6 bases and J by 8 bases, with 7 bases of the junction left unmatched. Germline CDR1 reads SQVTM; CDR2 reads ANQGSEA. This CDR3 has 12 amino acids. The full variable domain, its missing parts supplied by reference TRBV29-1 and TRBJ1-2, is SAVISQKPSRDICQRGTSLTIQCQVDSQVTMMFWYRQQPGQSLTLIATANQGSEATYESGFVIDKFPISRPNLTFSTLTVSNMSPEDSSIYLCSVDSGQGGYTFGSGTRLTVV.

This sequence joins TRBV6-2 or TRBV6-3 and TRBJ2-3; 8 bases align to TRBD1. The CDR3 loop spans 17 amino acids. CDR1 and CDR2 from the germline V gene are MNHEY and SVGEGT. J lost 3 bases, V lost 4 bases, and 12 bases had no gene match. CDR3 sequence reads: CASSFSGRGRGTDTQYF. CDR3 sequence (DNA): TGTGCCAGCAGTTTCTCTGGCAGGGGGCGCGGTACAGATACGCAGTATTTT.

This rearrangement joins TRBV5-1 to TRBJ2-7; perhaps TRBD2 as D (6 bases). The length of the CDR3 is 14 residues. CDR1 is SGHRS and CDR2 is YFSETQ in the germline V gene. Trimming shortened V by 4 bases and J by 5 bases, and 16 bases separated the two germline ends. Here the CDR3 reads CASSAAEGSNEQYF. The DNA for the CDR3 is TGCGCCAGCAGCGCCGCGGAGGGGTCGAACGAGCAGTACTTC.

This clonotype showed up just once. The V call is TRBV7-8, the J call TRBJ1-1; the D is unclear. The CDR3 spans 12 residues. V was pared by 2 bases and J by 4 bases, with 5 bases between. Germline V gene data show CDR1 as SGHVS and CDR2 as FQNEAQ. CDR3 loop: CASSLLITEAFF. CDR3 coding DNA: TGTGCCAGCAGCTTATTAATCACTGAAGCTTTCTTT.

This clonotype occurred many times. The chain couples TRBV7-9 to TRBJ1-2, with D perhaps TRBD1 (5 bases). Germline loops: CDR1 SEHNR, CDR2 FQNEAQ (reference sequence). This CDR3 is built from 13 residues. Trimming cost V 3 bases and J 7 bases, with 12 bases left between them. CDR3 nucleotides: TGTGCCAGCAGCTTGGGGGGATCGGGTGGCTACACCTTC. Protein: CASSLGGSGGYTF.

This clonotype came up a few times. The J gene is TRBJ1-2, the V gene TRBV11-2, with D unclear. With 0 bases removed from V and 4 bases from J, the gap between germline ends came to 9 bases. This CDR3 spans 14 amino acids. The germline V gene has CDR1 SGHAT and CDR2 FQNNGV. The CDR3 here is CASSLEVSIYGYTF. The DNA for the CDR3 is TGTGCCAGCAGCTTAGAGGTTTCTATCTATGGCTACACCTTC.

Many counts were recorded for this clonotype. This chain uses TRBV7-3 with TRBJ2-1, with 9 nucleotides matching TRBD2. The CDR3 runs to 16 residues. V shed 5 bases, J shed 0 bases, and the junction held 5 bases outside the gene matches. Per germline, CDR1 SGHTA and CDR2 FQGTGA. This CDR3 is CASSPGTSHSYNEQFF. CDR3 sequence (DNA): TGTGCCAGCAGCCCCGGGACTAGCCACTCCTACAATGAGCAGTTCTTC.

This chain connects TRBV20-1 to TRBJ1-2; the match to TRBD1 covers 8 bases. The CDR3 runs to 15 residues. CDR1 and CDR2 from the germline V gene are DFQATT and SNEGSKA (reference sequence). With V trimmed by 6 bases and J by 4 bases, 13 bases remained unmatched. The CDR3 region has the DNA TGCAGTGCGGAAGGACAGGGCTGGGGTGGCTATGGCTACACCTTC. This encodes CSAEGQGWGGYGYTF.

This clonotype was observed a few times. The chain carries TRBV7-9 and TRBJ2-7, with TRBD1 matching over 10 bases. Trimming cost V 6 bases and J 2 bases; bases outside gene matches: 7. Germline lookup yields CDR1 SEHNR and CDR2 FQNEAQ (reference sequence). The CDR3 spans 15 residues. The CDR3 coding sequence is TGTGCCAGCAGTTCCGACAGGGGGCCAACCTACGAGCAGTACTTC. This translates into CASSSDRGPTYEQYF.

J is TRBJ2-3 and V is TRBV10-3, with 13 bases that match TRBD2. The CDR3 covers 15 residues. Germline trimming cut 10 bases from V and 4 bases from J; bases unmatched to any gene: 8. Looked up from germline, CDR1 is ENHRY and CDR2 is SYGVKD. CDR3 region: CATGGLAGAPDTQYF. CDR3 in DNA: TGTGCCACCGGAGGACTAGCGGGGGCCCCAGATACGCAGTATTTT.

The chain has TRBV29-1 and TRBJ2-2; 13 nucleotides agree with TRBD2. The CDR3 consists of 17 residues. In germline, CDR1 is SQVTM, CDR2 ANQGSEA. With V trimmed by 4 bases and J by 6 bases, 11 bases remained unmatched. The CDR3 is CSVVGLAGEGRSGELFF. CDR3 sequence (DNA): TGCAGCGTTGTTGGACTAGCGGGAGAAGGTCGTTCCGGGGAGCTGTTTTTT.

A few counts support this clonotype. The chain carries TRBV6-1 and TRBJ2-5; D perhaps matches TRBD2 (6 bases). V gave up 3 bases and J gave up 4 bases, with 12 bases separating them. CDR3 length: 14 amino acids. Germline CDR1 is MNHNS and CDR2 is SASEGT. In DNA, the CDR3 is TGTGCCAGCAGTGATGCCGGGCGGGGAGAGACCCAGTACTTC. Its translation is CASSDAGRGETQYF.

The chain carries TRBV20-1 and TRBJ2-3, with TRBD2 matching 12 bases. CDR1 and CDR2 (germline): DFQATT, SNEGSKA (reference sequence). The CDR3 is made up of 15 amino acids. V lost 4 bases and J lost 0; bases outside the gene matches: 2. CDR3 in amino acids: CSATSGGVSTDTQYF. The CDR3 DNA reads as TGCAGTGCTACTAGCGGGGGGGTCAGCACAGATACGCAGTATTTT.

The chain has TRBV18 and TRBJ2-7, with 8 bases aligning to TRBD2. Germline lookup yields CDR1 KGHSH and CDR2 LQKENI. Trimming cost V 3 bases and J 3 bases; bases outside gene matches: 7. The CDR3 totals 15 residues. CDR3 nucleotide sequence: TGTGCCAGCTCACCCGCTACGCGGGGGGTCTACGAGCAGTACTTC. Translating it yields CASSPATRGVYEQYF.

The chain recombines TRBV10-3 with TRBJ2-3; 12 bases map to TRBD2. The V gene end was trimmed by 4 bases and the J gene end by 8 bases; junction bases not matched to a gene: 13. Germline V gene data show CDR1 as ENHRY and CDR2 as SYGVKD. The CDR3 extends over 17 amino acids. The CDR3 spells CAISGLTSGGDGATQYF. The DNA of the CDR3 is TGTGCCATCAGTGGCCTGACTAGCGGGGGCGATGGGGCTACGCAGTATTTT.

The CDR3 spells CSARGSGNQPQHF. The CDR3 DNA reads as TGCAGTGCTAGAGGTTCGGGTAATCAGCCCCAGCATTTT. This chain links TRBV20-1 with TRBJ1-5, with D unclear. The CDR3 has 13 amino acids. Germline CDR1 reads DFQATT; CDR2 reads SNEGSKA (reference sequence). V was shortened by 1 base and J by 4 bases, with 8 bases between the two germline ends.

The chain uses TRBV3-1 and TRBJ2-7; 7 nucleotides match TRBD2. The CDR3 totals 15 residues. Germline V gives CDR1 LGHDT, CDR2 YNNKEL (reference sequence). V lost 2 bases to trimming and J lost 6 bases; unmatched junction nucleotides: 10. The CDR3 spells CASSQSVLTGGEQYF. The DNA of the CDR3 is TGTGCCAGCAGCCAATCAGTCCTAACGGGGGGCGAGCAGTACTTC.

The V call is TRBV5-8, the J call TRBJ1-6; D not resolved. The CDR3 totals 13 residues. V was cut by 1 base and J by 6 bases, with 5 bases left in between. Germline values: CDR1 SGHTS, CDR2 YDEGEE. The CDR3 is CASSLLVNSPLHF. CDR3 nucleotide sequence: TGTGCCAGCAGCTTGTTAGTTAATTCACCCCTCCACTTT.

The CDR3 here is CASSEDHPGTLILNTEAFF. As DNA, the CDR3 is TGTGCCAGCAGTGAAGATCACCCGGGAACCCTAATACTGAACACTGAAGCTTTCTTT. The chain combines TRBV6-1 with TRBJ1-1; D uncertain. V dropped 1 base and J dropped 0 bases, with 21 bases sitting between them. CDR1 and CDR2 from the germline V gene are MNHNS and SASEGT. This CDR3 contains 19 residues.

The J gene is TRBJ2-5, the V gene TRBV20-1; the match to TRBD2 covers 13 bases. Germline CDR1 and CDR2: DFQATT and SNEGSKA (reference sequence). The CDR3 has 16 residues. V trimming: 2 bases; J trimming: 11 bases; junction bases outside the gene matches: 14. CDR3 region: CSARNTGTSGASPQYF. The DNA for the CDR3 is TGCAGTGCTAGAAACACGGGGACTAGCGGGGCCTCCCCTCAGTACTTC.

In its sample, this clonotype was seen once. CDR3 sequence: CAWSGGGPQYF. For the CDR3, the DNA is TGTGCCTGGAGTGGCGGGGGGCCGCAGTACTTC. The chain carries TRBV30 and TRBJ2-7, with TRBD2 matching over 8 bases. The CDR3 covers 11 residues. Per the germline V gene, CDR1 is GTSNPN and CDR2 is SVGIG (reference sequence). Trimming cost V 1 base and J 9 bases; bases outside gene matches: 2. The full variable domain, its missing parts supplied by reference TRBV30 and TRBJ2-7, is SQTIHQWPATLVQPVGSPLSLECTVEGTSNPNLYWYRQAAGRGLQLLFYSVGIGQISSEVPQNLSASRPQDRQFILSSKKLLLSDSGFYLCAWSGGGPQYFGPGTRLTVT.